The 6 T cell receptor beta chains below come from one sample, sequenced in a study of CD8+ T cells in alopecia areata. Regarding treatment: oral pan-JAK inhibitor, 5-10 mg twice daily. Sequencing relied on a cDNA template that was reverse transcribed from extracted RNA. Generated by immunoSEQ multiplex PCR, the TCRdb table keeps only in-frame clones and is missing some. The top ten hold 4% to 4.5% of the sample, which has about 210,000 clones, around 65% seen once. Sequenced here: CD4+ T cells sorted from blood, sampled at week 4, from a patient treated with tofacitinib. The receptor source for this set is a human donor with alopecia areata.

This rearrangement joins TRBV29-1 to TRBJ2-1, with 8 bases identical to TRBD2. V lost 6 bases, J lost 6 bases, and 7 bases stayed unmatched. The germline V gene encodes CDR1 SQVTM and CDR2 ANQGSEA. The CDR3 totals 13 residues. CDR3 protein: CSVRTSGGNEQFF. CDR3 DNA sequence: TGCAGCGTGCGTACTAGCGGTGGCAATGAGCAGTTCTTC.

As DNA, the CDR3 is TGTGCCAGCAGCGCTTTACACGGGGGCAATCAGCCCCAGCATTTT. Protein product: CASSALHGGNQPQHF. The chain joins TRBV4-2 to TRBJ1-5; unclear D gene. CDR1 LGHNA and CDR2 YNFKEQ come from the germline V gene. The V end lost 5 bases, the J end lost 2 bases, and 13 bases lay between the germline ends. The CDR3 has 15 residues.

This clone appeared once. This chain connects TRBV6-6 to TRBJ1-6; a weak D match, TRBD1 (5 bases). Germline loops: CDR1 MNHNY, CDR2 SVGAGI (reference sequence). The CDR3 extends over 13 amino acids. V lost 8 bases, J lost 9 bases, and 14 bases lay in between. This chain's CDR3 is CASSGGVRSPLHF. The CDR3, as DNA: TGTGCCAGCTCCGGGGGGGTACGTTCACCCCTCCACTTT.

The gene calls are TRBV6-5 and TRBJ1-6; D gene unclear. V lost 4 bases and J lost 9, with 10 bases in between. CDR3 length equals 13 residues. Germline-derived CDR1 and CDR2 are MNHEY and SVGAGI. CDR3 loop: CASSSQQGSPLHF. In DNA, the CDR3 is TGTGCCAGCAGTTCTCAGCAAGGTTCACCCCTCCACTTT.

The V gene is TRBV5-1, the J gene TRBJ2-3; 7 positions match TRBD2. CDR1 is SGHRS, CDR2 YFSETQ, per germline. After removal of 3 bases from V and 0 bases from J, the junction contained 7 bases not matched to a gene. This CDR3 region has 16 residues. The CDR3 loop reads CASSSPLADSTDTQYF. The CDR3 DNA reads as TGCGCCAGCAGCTCCCCCCTAGCGGATAGCACAGATACGCAGTATTTT.

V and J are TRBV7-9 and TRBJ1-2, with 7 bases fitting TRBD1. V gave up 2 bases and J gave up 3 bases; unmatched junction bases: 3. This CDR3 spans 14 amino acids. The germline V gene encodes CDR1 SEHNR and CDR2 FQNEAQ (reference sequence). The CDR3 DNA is TGTGCCAGCAGCTTACAGGGACAGCACTATGGCTACACCTTC. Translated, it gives CASSLQGQHYGYTF.